The 16 T cell receptor beta chains presented below share a single source sample, sequenced in a study of T cell clonality in common variable immunodeficiency. The method was immunoSEQ multiplex PCR; TCRdb's version includes in-frame clones alone and lacks a portion of them. The sample contains about 52,000 clones, none of them singletons. Material for sequencing was peripheral blood mononuclear cells. These receptors originate from a person aged 18-70 years in good health.

This clone was recorded many times. The read stops 3 residues short of the end of the CDR3; the missing end is completed from the germline J gene. The chain joins TRBV30 to TRBJ1-4; the D is unclear. Looked up from germline, CDR1 is GTSNPN and CDR2 is SVGIG (reference sequence). V was trimmed by 3 bases and J by 8 bases, leaving 19 bases between them. This CDR3 is built from 15 residues. This CDR3 reads CAWRHLAGQGEKLFF. CDR3 DNA (partial): TGTGCCTGGAGACACCTAGCGGGCCAAGGGGAAAAA.

This clone has at least ten counts. The CDR3 end is not reached by the read, which stops 3 residues before it; the germline J gene fills it in. This sequence joins TRBV5-6 and TRBJ1-2; maybe TRBD1 (6 bases). The germline V gene encodes CDR1 SGHDT and CDR2 YYEEEE. The CDR3 has 15 residues. Trimming shortened V by 2 bases and J by 0 bases, and 11 bases separated the two germline ends. CDR3 sequence: CASSFLTGSNYGYTF. The part of the CDR3 DNA that was read is TGTGCCAGCAGCTTCCTGACAGGATCTAACTATGGC.

This clone was recorded at least ten times. The CDR3 is cut off 3 residues early in the read; its end comes from the germline J gene. The chain has TRBV7-9 and TRBJ2-2; tentatively, D is TRBD2 (6 bases). The V end lost 5 bases, the J end lost 7 bases, and 8 bases lay between the germline ends. CDR3 length: 12 residues. From germline, CDR1 is SEHNR and CDR2 FQNEAQ (reference sequence). This chain's CDR3 is CASSPGDGELFF. Partial CDR3 DNA: TGTGCCAGCAGCCCGGGGGACGGGGAG.

The table lists this clone with many counts. From the germline J gene comes the end of the CDR3, since the read stops 3 residues before it. The chain joins TRBV30 to TRBJ1-1; unclear D gene. Germline V lookup: CDR1 GTSNPN, CDR2 SVGIG (reference sequence). The CDR3 has 8 amino acids. CDR3 amino acids: CAAAGAFF. The sequenced CDR3 bases are TGTGCGGCCGCGGGA.

Comments on this clone: The read terminates 3 residues before the CDR3 end, so the remaining end is supplied by the germline J gene. The chain links TRBV7-9 to TRBJ1-3; the D gene is possibly TRBD1 (6 bases). The V gene's germline CDR1 is SEHNR and CDR2 FQNEAQ (reference sequence). CDR3 length: 15 amino acids. Trimming pared 2 bases from V and 4 bases from J, leaving 12 bases between. CDR3 bases read: TGTGCCAGCAGCTTATTTCAGGGGTCGGGAAACACC. It codes for CASSLFQGSGNT. The whole CDR3 sequence reads CASSLFQGSGNTIYF. Full variable domain (outside the CDR3, taken from reference TRBV7-9 and TRBJ1-3): DTGVSQNPRHKITKRGQNVTFRCDPISEHNRLYWYRQTLGQGPEFLTYFQNEAQLEKSRLLSDRFSAERPKGSFSTLEIQRTEQGDSAMYLCASSLFQGSGNTIYFGEGSWLTVV.

The table lists this clone with many counts. The observed sequence ends 3 residues before the CDR3 terminus, with the missing tail filled in from the germline J gene. The chain couples TRBV30 to TRBJ1-1; a possible D gene is TRBD1 (6 bases). The CDR3 is 16 residues long. The germline CDR1 and CDR2 sequences are GTSNPN and SVGIG (reference sequence). V was pared by 3 bases and J by 3 bases, with 20 bases between. The DNA read from the CDR3 is TGTGCCTGGAGAACGGGGGGGGCTTGGACCGACACTGAA. Protein product: CAWRTGGAWTDTE. The whole CDR3 is CAWRTGGAWTDTEAFF.

For this clone: The read gets to within 3 residues of the CDR3 end, and the germline J gene fills in the rest. The rearrangement uses TRBV7-1 and TRBJ1-6; 10 bases align to TRBD1. TRBV7-1 is an open reading frame, and its role is uncertain. The CDR3 is made up of 21 amino acids. V trimming: 3 bases; J trimming: 11 bases; junction bases outside the gene matches: 25. The chain's CDR3 is CASSSLQPRYLDRGRLPPLHF. The sequenced part of the CDR3 DNA is TGTGCCAGCAGCTCTCTACAACCCCGATATCTCGACAGGGGGCGTTTGCCACCC.

This clone was observed at least ten times. The read gets to within 3 residues of the CDR3 end, and the germline J gene fills in the rest. This rearrangement joins TRBV5-1 to TRBJ2-3; D is possibly TRBD2 (6 bases). The germline CDR1 and CDR2 sequences are SGHRS and YFSETQ. The CDR3 totals 13 residues. With 1 base removed from V and 3 bases from J, the gap between germline ends came to 6 bases. The sequenced CDR3 bases are TGCGCCAGCAGCTTGCTAGCGACAGATACG. This gives the protein CASSLLATDT. The whole CDR3 reads CASSLLATDTQYF.

Many counts were recorded for this clone. The CDR3 is cut off 3 residues early in the read; its end comes from the germline J gene. The chain recombines TRBV5-6 with TRBJ1-6, with D perhaps matching TRBD1 (6 bases). Germline V gene lookup returns CDR1 SGHDT and CDR2 YYEEEE. There are 14 residues in the CDR3. With 2 bases removed from V and 9 bases from J, the gap between germline ends came to 12 bases. The CDR3 protein is CASSFGTFLSPLHF. Incomplete CDR3 DNA: TGTGCCAGCAGCTTCGGGACATTTCTTTCACCC.

This clone came up many times. The sequence runs out 3 residues before the end of the CDR3; the remainder is reconstructed from the germline J gene. The chain carries TRBV7-8 and TRBJ1-3; D is unclear. The CDR3 is 15 amino acids. The germline V gene has CDR1 SGHVS and CDR2 FQNEAQ. V was trimmed by 7 bases and J by 3 bases, leaving 16 bases between them. The CDR3 DNA, read in part, is TGTGCCAGCATCCCGGGGTCGGGCGGTGGAAACACC. Translating it yields CASIPGSGGGNT. The whole CDR3 is CASIPGSGGGNTIYF.

This clone has ten or more counts. The CDR3 goes on 3 residues after the read ends, and that part is filled in from the germline J gene. The chain is built from TRBV5-1 and TRBJ2-2; TRBD1 matches at 8 bases. The germline V gene encodes CDR1 SGHRS and CDR2 YFSETQ. This CDR3 has 15 amino acids. The junction had 5 bases not matched to a gene; V was cut back by 3 bases and J by 4 bases. CDR3 loop: CASSSDRVGTGELFF. The DNA read from the CDR3 is TGCGCCAGCAGCTCGGACAGGGTAGGCACCGGGGAG.

A few counts support this clone. The CDR3 end is not reached by the read, which stops 3 residues before it; the germline J gene fills it in. The chain recombines TRBV20-1 with TRBJ2-1, with a weak D call TRBD2 (7 bases). The CDR3 contains 15 residues. Germline CDR1 DFQATT, CDR2 SNEGSKA (reference sequence). Trimming took off 1 base at V and 9 bases at J, with 19 bases between the two ends. The chain's CDR3 is CSARGVRGGGSEQFF. The part of the CDR3 DNA that was read is TGCAGTGCTAGAGGGGTGAGGGGGGGCGGTTCTGAG.

This clone has at least ten counts. The read comes to an end 3 residues before the CDR3 does, leaving the germline J gene to fill in the end. The chain links TRBV20-1 to TRBJ2-1; 9 bases match TRBD1. The junction had 12 bases not matched to a gene; V was cut back by 3 bases and J by 3 bases. Germline loops: CDR1 DFQATT, CDR2 SNEGSKA (reference sequence). This CDR3 region has 17 residues. The sequenced part of the CDR3 DNA is TGCAGTGCTAGCCGGCCACAGGGGGCGAAGGTCTACAATGAG. Amino acid sequence: CSASRPQGAKVYNE. The CDR3 as a whole reads CSASRPQGAKVYNEQFF.

This clone occurred many times. This chain's CDR3 is CASSLLHISRETQYF. Incomplete CDR3 DNA: TGTGCCAGCAGCCTACTACATATTTCTCGGGAGACC. This chain links TRBV11-2 with TRBJ2-5, with unresolved D. The read ends 3 residues shy of where the CDR3 ends; the end is completed using the germline J gene. The germline CDR1 and CDR2 sequences are SGHAT and FQNNGV. The CDR3 spans 15 residues. With 5 bases removed from V and 5 bases from J, the gap between germline ends came to 18 bases.

This clone was detected ten times or more. The part of the CDR3 DNA that was read is TGTGCCAGCAGCTTACGTAACGTGACAGAAAGTAATCAGCCC. Translated: CASSLRNVTESNQP. The whole CDR3 is CASSLRNVTESNQPQHF. This chain joins TRBV7-3 and TRBJ1-5; a possible D gene is TRBD1 (5 bases). The read halts 3 residues ahead of the CDR3 end, with the missing end drawn from the germline J gene. In germline, CDR1 is SGHTA, CDR2 FQGTGA. Trimming stripped 2 bases from V and 4 bases from J, with 18 bases between. The CDR3 is 17 amino acids.

A word on this clone: The read falls 3 residues short of the CDR3 end, and the missing part is taken from the germline J gene. The V gene is TRBV7-3, the J gene TRBJ1-5; 7 positions agree with TRBD1. V lost 5 bases and J lost 2; bases outside the gene matches: 3. CDR1 and CDR2 (germline): SGHTA, FQGTGA. The CDR3 sequence is 14 residues long. The CDR3: CASSPQGGNQPQHF. The CDR3 bases that were read are TGTGCCAGCAGCCCTCAGGGGGGCAATCAGCCC.